This TCR beta chain is drawn from a study of CD8 T cells in Susac syndrome (dated by TCRdb to between 2018 and 2021). A note on the overall study: The study used repertoire sequencing to test whether antigen drove CD8+ T cell activation and differentiation in Susac syndrome. Here is what the overall study found, with its caveats: The number of individuals in the TCR sequencing and HLA analysis was acknowledged as relatively small.

Via the germline V gene, CDR1 is SGHRS and CDR2 YFSETQ. V is cut by 4 bases and J by 0 bases, and the space between the germline ends is 10 bases. Measured from the cysteine to the phenylalanine, the CDR3 is 14 residues long. CDR3 DNA is the only sequence kept; it has 42 bases, read in frame from the first base. Peripheral blood CD8+ and CD4+ T cells from healthy donors, Susac syndrome patients and multiple sclerosis patients were profiled using high-throughput TCR beta sequencing. Healthy donors were age- and sex-matched controls. Bulk CD8+ and CD4+ T cells were purified by magnetic negative isolation, whereas CD8+ TEMRA cells were enriched by FACS. Blood was drawn into EDTA tubes, processed within 24 hours, and PBMCs were isolated by density gradient centrifugation. PBMCs destined for TCR sequencing were cryopreserved in liquid nitrogen and later thawed in a 37 °C water bath. A purity of at least 90% was achieved for sorted or isolated CD4+, CD8+ and CD8+ TEMRA cells.

RNA was extracted using the RNeasy kit, and about 0.5 to 1 ug of the RNA was reverse transcribed with random hexamers. The immunoSEQ multiplex PCR assay, covering 54 Vbeta and 13 Jbeta segments, was used to amplify TCR beta CDR3 regions. To correct PCR amplification bias, a synthetic template baseline was used for both primer optimization and computational correction. In the authors' own workflow: Reads were assigned to V, D and J genes according to IMGT and analyzed in immunoSEQ Analyzer, with only productive sequences retained. To calculate clonality, Shannon entropy was normalized by log2 of the number of productive unique sequences and then subtracted from one. For each patient and control, public and private clones were evaluated within the 100 most prevalent clones. Clones were defined as Susac-specific if absent from the healthy and MS cohorts, from approximately 1,100 published viral clones and from other ImmuneACCESS disease sequences. The raw public data were reprocessed by TCRdb itself: fastp quality trimming at Q25, MiXCR clonotype calling, in-frame beta chains only. Merged by CDR3 protein, the rows form single entries marked with the most common genes and DNA. The V and J calls shown here were made by TCRdb, not taken from the authors' results. The sample profile shows 150,000 to 200,000 distinct CDR3 sequences; approximately 95% of them were found once. 0.1% of the sample is in the top ten clones.

About this clonotype: Its cognate antigen has yet to be identified. The sample holds no much larger clone one base away, and base qualities are not on file.

This receptor was taken from a human donor in good health. The sample taken for sequencing was CD4+ T cells from PBMCs. The receptor chain draws on TRBV5-1 and TRBJ1-1, with no confident D gene call. This receptor carries the CDR3 CASSKETVNTEAFF. In nucleotide form, the sequence is TGCGCCAGCAGCAAAGAGACGGTGAACACTGAAGCTTTCTTT. The reference TRBV5-1 and TRBJ1-1 proteins fill in what lies around the CDR3, so the full variable domain reads KAGVTQTPRYLIKTRGQQVTLSCSPISGHRSVSWYQQTPGQGLQFLFEYFSETQRNKGNFPGRFSGRQFSNSRSEMNVSTLELGDSALYLCASSKETVNTEAFFGQGTRLTVV.